This T cell receptor (beta chain) was obtained from a study of OX40 agonist ivuxolimab in advanced cancers. The CDR3 sequence is 13 residues long. The V segment lost 10 bases and the J segment 10 bases; nucleotides outside the gene matches: 12. Germline CDR1 reads MNHNY; CDR2 reads SVGAGI (reference sequence). Clones were sequenced by immunoSEQ multiplex PCR, and TCRdb holds only the in-frame ones, with some missing. The sample includes approximately 98,000 clones, 84% of them seen just once. Study-level points and caveats: The work left the antigen specificity of expanded peripheral T cells undetermined.

No patient had autoimmune disease or received systemic immunosuppression. On this clone: Its antigen is currently unknown.

The specimen comprised CD4+ or CD8+ T cells sorted from blood, sampled in a trial of the OX40 agonist ivuxolimab. The V gene is TRBV6-6, the J gene TRBJ1-2; 10 bases are a match to TRBD1. The receptor was isolated from an adult with an advanced solid tumor such as melanoma, head and neck, liver or kidney cancer. CDR3 residues: CATRIRDRGFYTF. The CDR3 DNA reads as TGTGCCACCCGAATCCGGGACAGGGGATTCTACACCTTC.